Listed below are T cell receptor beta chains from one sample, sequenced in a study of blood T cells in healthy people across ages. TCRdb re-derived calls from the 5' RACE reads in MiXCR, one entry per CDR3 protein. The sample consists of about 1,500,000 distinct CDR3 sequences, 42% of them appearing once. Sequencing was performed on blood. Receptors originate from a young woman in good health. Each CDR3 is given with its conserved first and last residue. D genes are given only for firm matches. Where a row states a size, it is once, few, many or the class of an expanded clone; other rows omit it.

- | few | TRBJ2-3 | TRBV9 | CASSPEINRITDTQYF | TGTGCCAGCAGCCCAGAGATCAACCGTATCACAGATACGCAGTATTTT
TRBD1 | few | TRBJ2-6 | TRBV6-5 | CASMDRGGANVLTF | TGTGCCAGCATGGACAGGGGCGGGGCCAACGTCCTGACTTTC
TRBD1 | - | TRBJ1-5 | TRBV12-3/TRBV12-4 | CASSSTGRAQPQHF | TGTGCCAGCAGTTCGACAGGGAGGGCCCAGCCCCAGCATTTT
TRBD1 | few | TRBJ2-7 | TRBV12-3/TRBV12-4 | CASSTGQGPTYEQYF | TGTGCCAGCAGTACCGGACAGGGCCCTACCTACGAGCAGTACTTC
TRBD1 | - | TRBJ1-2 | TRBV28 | CATEDRGLGYTF | TGTGCCACCGAGGACAGGGGGCTAGGCTACACCTTC
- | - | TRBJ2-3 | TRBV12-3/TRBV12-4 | CASSSLYRQAVLLSDTQYF | TGTGCCAGCAGTTCCCTCTACCGACAGGCTGTCCTCCTTTCAGATACGCAGTATTTT
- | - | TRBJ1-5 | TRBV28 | CASNRGFSNQPQHF | TGTGCCAGCAATCGGGGGTTCAGCAATCAGCCCCAGCATTTT
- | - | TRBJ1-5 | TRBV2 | CASSSGHGNQPQHF | TGTGCCAGCAGTAGCGGGCATGGCAATCAGCCCCAGCATTTT
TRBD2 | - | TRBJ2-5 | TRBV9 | CASSVDIAGGQETQYF | TGTGCCAGCAGCGTAGATATAGCGGGGGGACAAGAGACCCAGTACTTC
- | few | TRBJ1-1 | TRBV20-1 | CSAREQMNTEAFF | TGCAGTGCTAGAGAACAGATGAACACTGAAGCTTTCTTT
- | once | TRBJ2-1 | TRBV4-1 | CASSPYAGNLYNEQFF | TGCGCCAGCAGCCCGTATGCAGGGAATTTGTACAATGAGCAGTTCTTC
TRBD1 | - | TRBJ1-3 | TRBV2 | CASSVTGARLSGNTIYF | TGTGCCAGCAGTGTTACAGGGGCCCGTCTCTCTGGAAACACCATATATTTT
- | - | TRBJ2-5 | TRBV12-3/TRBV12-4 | CASSYFSGTQYF | TGTGCCAGCAGCTACTTTAGTGGGACCCAGTACTTC
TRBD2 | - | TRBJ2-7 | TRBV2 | CASSFRLAGGTYEQYF | TGTGCCAGCAGTTTTCGACTAGCGGGGGGTACCTACGAGCAGTACTTT
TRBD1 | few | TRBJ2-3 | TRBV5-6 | CASNHGTGIGDTQYF | TGTGCCAGCAACCACGGGACAGGGATTGGAGATACGCAGTATTTT
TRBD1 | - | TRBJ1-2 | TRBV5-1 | CASSPLTGTGSGYTF | TGCGCCAGCAGCCCTCTAACCGGGACAGGGTCTGGCTACACCTTC
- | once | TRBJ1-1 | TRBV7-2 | CASSLPLNTEAFF | TGTGCTAGCAGCTTACCCCTGAACACTGAAGCTTTCTTT
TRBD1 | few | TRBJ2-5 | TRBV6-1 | CASTARQGGETQYF | TGTGCCAGCACTGCCCGACAGGGTGGGGAGACCCAGTACTTC
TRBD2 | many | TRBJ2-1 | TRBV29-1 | CSVVRAGASYNEQFF | TGCAGCGTTGTCAGGGCGGGAGCGTCCTACAATGAGCAGTTCTTC
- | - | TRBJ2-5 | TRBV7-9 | CASKKGGTQYF | TGTGCCAGCAAGAAAGGCGGGACCCAGTACTTC
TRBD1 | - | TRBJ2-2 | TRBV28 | CASSNPDRANTGELFF | TGTGCCAGCAGCAACCCTGACAGGGCGAACACCGGGGAGCTGTTTTTT
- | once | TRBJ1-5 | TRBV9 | CASSVMDGQPQHF | TGTGCCAGCAGCGTAATGGATGGGCAGCCCCAGCATTTT
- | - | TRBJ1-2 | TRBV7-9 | CASSLTGTASGYTF | TGTGCCAGCAGCTTAACCGGGACCGCCTCGGGCTACACCTTC
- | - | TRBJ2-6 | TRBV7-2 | CASSRGQANVLTF | TGTGCCAGCAGCCGCGGACAAGCCAACGTCCTGACTTTC
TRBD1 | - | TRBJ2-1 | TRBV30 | CACGQVEGNEQFF | TGTGCCTGTGGACAGGTCGAGGGCAATGAGCAGTTCTTC
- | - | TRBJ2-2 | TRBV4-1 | CASSQGGPAGELFF | TGCGCCAGCAGCCAAGGCGGGCCCGCCGGGGAGCTGTTTTTT
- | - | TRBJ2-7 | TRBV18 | CASSPVPRGDYEQYF | TGTGCCAGCTCACCAGTCCCCAGGGGAGACTACGAGCAGTACTTC
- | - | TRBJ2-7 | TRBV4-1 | CASSQVRGAYEQYF | TGCGCCAGCAGCCAAGTCCGAGGGGCATACGAGCAGTACTTC
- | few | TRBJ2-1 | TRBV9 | CASSVKGLPDNEQFF | TGTGCCAGCAGCGTCAAAGGACTACCAGATAATGAGCAGTTCTTC
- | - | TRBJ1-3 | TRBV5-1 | CASSIENTIYF | TGCGCCAGCAGCATAGAAAACACCATATATTTT
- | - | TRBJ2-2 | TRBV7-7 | CASSPGPNTGELFF | TGTGCTAGCAGCCCCGGTCCGAACACCGGGGAGCTGTTTTTT